This is a list of T cell receptor beta chains from one sample in a study of sequential checkpoint blockade in melanoma. TCRdb's table, derived via immunoSEQ multiplex PCR, lists solely in-frame clones and lacks some. Of roughly 17,000 clones in the sample, about 70% were seen once. This specimen consisted of CD8+ T cells sorted from blood (inferred from file names), obtained from a patient given nivolumab and ipilimumab in sequence. The receptors come from a human donor with melanoma. The CDR3 runs from the conserved cysteine through the conserved F or W. A D gene is named only where the DNA matches it firmly. The size field is filled for only some rows; it gives once, few, many or a size class.

clone size: -; CDR3 length: 15; D gene: -; V gene: TRBV7-9; J gene: TRBJ1-6; CDR3 DNA: TGTGCCAGCAGCGCCCGAGGGGGTGGGAATTCACCCCTCCACTTT; CDR3 protein: CASSARGGGNSPLHF
clone size: -; CDR3 length: 15; D gene: TRBD1; V gene: TRBV27; J gene: TRBJ2-1; CDR3 DNA: TGTGCCAGCAAAATCGACAGGGGGCTCGGAAATGAGCAGTTCTTC; CDR3 protein: CASKIDRGLGNEQFF
clone size: -; CDR3 length: 13; D gene: -; V gene: TRBV25-1; J gene: TRBJ1-2; CDR3 DNA: TGTGCCAGCAGTGACAGGGGCAACTATGGCTACACCTTC; CDR3 protein: CASSDRGNYGYTF
clone size: few; CDR3 length: 14; D gene: -; V gene: TRBV18; J gene: TRBJ1-5; CDR3 DNA: TGTGCCAGCAAACTTACAGGGATGGACCAGCCCCAGCATTTT; CDR3 protein: CASKLTGMDQPQHF
clone size: -; CDR3 length: 15; D gene: TRBD2; V gene: TRBV4-3; J gene: TRBJ2-1; CDR3 DNA: TGCGCCAGCAGCCCCACTAGCGGGGGGGCCAATGAGCAGTTCTTC; CDR3 protein: CASSPTSGGANEQFF
clone size: -; CDR3 length: 14; D gene: -; V gene: TRBV5-1; J gene: TRBJ2-7; CDR3 DNA: TGCGCCAGCAGCCCCCTGGGACTTTTCTACGAGCAGTACTTC; CDR3 protein: CASSPLGLFYEQYF
clone size: medium-sized; CDR3 length: 13; D gene: -; V gene: TRBV19; J gene: TRBJ2-7; CDR3 DNA: TGTGCCAGTAGTAGCGGCGGGTCCTACGAGCAGTACTTC; CDR3 protein: CASSSGGSYEQYF
clone size: -; CDR3 length: 14; D gene: -; V gene: TRBV6-5; J gene: TRBJ1-5; CDR3 DNA: TGTGCCAGCAGTTACAGCCAGGGGAATCAGCCCCAGCATTTT; CDR3 protein: CASSYSQGNQPQHF
clone size: -; CDR3 length: 15; D gene: TRBD2; V gene: TRBV6-6; J gene: TRBJ2-2; CDR3 DNA: TGTGCCAGCAGGCCCGGGGGGGCGAACACCGGGGAGCTGTTTTTT; CDR3 protein: CASRPGGANTGELFF
clone size: -; CDR3 length: 13; D gene: -; V gene: TRBV2; J gene: TRBJ2-1; CDR3 DNA: TGTGCCAGCAGGATCAGGGGGGTCAATGAGCAGTTCTTC; CDR3 protein: CASRIRGVNEQFF
clone size: -; CDR3 length: 15; D gene: TRBD2; V gene: TRBV13; J gene: TRBJ2-1; CDR3 DNA: TGTGCCAGCAGCTTTCGGCTAGCGGGGGCCAATGAGCAGTTCTTC; CDR3 protein: CASSFRLAGANEQFF
clone size: -; CDR3 length: 15; D gene: -; V gene: TRBV27; J gene: TRBJ1-1; CDR3 DNA: TGTGCCAGCAGTTCACTGGGGGGGGCGGACACTGAAGCTTTCTTT; CDR3 protein: CASSSLGGADTEAFF
clone size: -; CDR3 length: 18; D gene: -; V gene: TRBV18; J gene: TRBJ1-2; CDR3 DNA: TGTGCCAGCTCACCACCGGTGGGAGGACTTAAGCCTAACTATGGCTACACCTTC; CDR3 protein: CASSPPVGGLKPNYGYTF
clone size: -; CDR3 length: 13; D gene: -; V gene: TRBV6-5; J gene: TRBJ1-1; CDR3 DNA: TGTGCCAGCAGTTACGGGGGGAGGACTGAAGCTTTCTTT; CDR3 protein: CASSYGGRTEAFF
clone size: -; CDR3 length: 15; D gene: TRBD1; V gene: TRBV4-1; J gene: TRBJ1-1; CDR3 DNA: TGCGCCAGCAGCCGGGGACAGGGGATGAACACTGAAGCTTTCTTT; CDR3 protein: CASSRGQGMNTEAFF
clone size: medium-sized; CDR3 length: 11; D gene: -; V gene: TRBV19; J gene: TRBJ1-5; CDR3 DNA: TGTGCCAGTAGCCCCGGAGGGCCCCAGCATTTT; CDR3 protein: CASSPGGPQHF